The 24 T cell receptor beta chains below all came from one sample that was sequenced in a study of STAT5B mutations in CD4+ large granular lymphocyte leukemia. The table came from immunoSEQ multiplex PCR; TCRdb's copy has only in-frame clones and leaves some out. Counted here are 30,000 to 40,000 clones, over 65% occurring once; the ten biggest clones make up less than 9%. The sequenced sample consisted of CD4+ T cells from blood buffy coats. The receptors shown here come from a human donor in good health.

This clone was observed a few times. The chain uses TRBV6-1 and TRBJ1-5; D unresolved. CDR1 MNHNS and CDR2 SASEGT come from the germline V gene. The CDR3 has 15 residues. Trimming took off 4 bases at V and 0 bases at J, with 10 bases between the two ends. CDR3 residues: CASSGSSVSNQPQHF. The CDR3 DNA reads TGTGCCAGCAGTGGGAGTAGTGTTAGCAATCAGCCCCAGCATTTT.

This chain links TRBV9 with TRBJ2-7, with 9 bases fitting TRBD2. From germline, CDR1 is SGDLS and CDR2 YYNGEE. This CDR3 is 17 amino acids long. V trimming: 0 bases; J trimming: 7 bases; junction bases outside the gene matches: 14. CDR3 in DNA: TGTGCCAGCAGCGTAGGTGAGGTAGCGGGAGAGTTTAGAGAGCAGTACTTC. It encodes CASSVGEVAGEFREQYF.

This chain connects TRBV7-2 to TRBJ2-1; TRBD2 is a possible D gene (7 bases). Per germline, CDR1 SGHTA and CDR2 FQGNSA. CDR3 length: 16 residues. V lost 2 bases, J lost 5 bases, and 16 bases lay in between. As DNA, the CDR3 is TGTGCCAGCAGCTTATACGGCGGGGGCCCGAACAATGAGCAGTTCTTC. As protein: CASSLYGGGPNNEQFF.

V usage is TRBV25-1 and J usage is TRBJ2-4; 9 bases align to TRBD1. The CDR3 runs 17 residues. CDR1 is MGHDK and CDR2 is SYGVNS in the germline V gene. V was clipped by 2 bases and J by 0 bases; unmatched bases: 5. The CDR3 is CASSELGTGTAKNIQYF. CDR3 bases: TGTGCCAGCAGTGAACTGGGGACAGGGACAGCCAAAAACATTCAGTACTTC. The full variable domain, rest sourced from reference TRBV25-1 and TRBJ2-4, is EADIYQTPRYLVIGTGKKITLECSQTMGHDKMYWYQQDPGMELHLIHYSYGVNSTEKGDLSSESTVSRIRTEHFPLTLESARPSHTSQYLCASSELGTGTAKNIQYFGAGTRLSVL.

This clone was seen a handful of times. The rearrangement uses TRBV19 and TRBJ1-5, with D hard to call. The V end was cut by 8 bases, the J end by 7 bases, with 12 bases between. The CDR3 contains 12 residues. CDR1 LNHDA and CDR2 SQIVND come from the germline V gene (reference sequence). CDR3 sequence (DNA): TGTGCCAGTGCTCACGGGGAACAGCCCCAGCATTTT. Translating gives CASAHGEQPQHF.

V and J are TRBV5-1 and TRBJ2-7; 9 bases map to TRBD2. The CDR3 has 15 residues. CDR1 is SGHRS, CDR2 YFSETQ, per germline. Trimming cost V 4 bases and J 7 bases; bases outside gene matches: 12. This CDR3 reads CASSETLAGVGEQYF. The CDR3 DNA reads TGCGCCAGCAGCGAGACCTTAGCGGGAGTGGGGGAGCAGTACTTC.

This chain links TRBV5-1 with TRBJ1-5, with a possible D match to TRBD1 (5 bases). CDR3 length: 14 amino acids. The germline V gene has CDR1 SGHRS and CDR2 YFSETQ. V was pared by 4 bases and J by 4 bases, with 12 bases between. CDR3 sequence reads: CASSPGGGNQPQHF. CDR3 nucleotide sequence: TGCGCCAGCAGCCCTGGTGGGGGAAATCAGCCCCAGCATTTT.

The chain recombines TRBV7-9 with TRBJ1-5; D is possibly TRBD1 (6 bases). The CDR3 loop spans 14 amino acids. V was shortened by 0 bases and J by 5 bases, with 8 bases between the two germline ends. Germline CDR1 reads SEHNR; CDR2 reads FQNEAQ (reference sequence). The CDR3 nucleotides are TGTGCCAGCAGCTTAGCGAAGGGGGATCAGCCCCAGCATTTT. It specifies CASSLAKGDQPQHF.

This chain joins TRBV5-1 and TRBJ2-7; TRBD2 matches at 8 bases. Trimming at V came to 2 bases and at J to 3 bases, leaving 4 bases not matched to a gene. Germline CDR1 is SGHRS and CDR2 is YFSETQ. The CDR3 consists of 14 residues. CDR3 coding DNA: TGCGCCAGCAGCTTCCGGGAGGGAAACTACGAGCAGTACTTC. As protein: CASSFREGNYEQYF.

The chain uses TRBV5-1 and TRBJ2-5; the D gene is possibly TRBD2 (5 bases). Germline values: CDR1 SGHRS, CDR2 YFSETQ. The CDR3 consists of 14 residues. V dropped 4 bases and J dropped 5 bases, with 15 bases sitting between them. The CDR3 nucleotides read TGCGCCAGCAGCCCCAGGACTTCGGGGGAGACCCAGTACTTC. Amino acids: CASSPRTSGETQYF.

The chain employs TRBV6-5 and TRBJ1-5, with 7 bases aligning to TRBD1. The CDR3 runs to 15 residues. The germline V gene has CDR1 MNHEY and CDR2 SVGAGI. With 9 bases clipped from V and 0 bases from J, the junction kept 8 bases outside the gene matches. As DNA, the CDR3 is TGTGCCAGTATCCCAGGGGGTGTTAGCAATCAGCCCCAGCATTTT. Translated, it gives CASIPGGVSNQPQHF.

This sequence joins TRBV20-1 and TRBJ2-1, with a tentative D call TRBD2 (5 bases). The CDR3 is 11 amino acids. V lost 3 bases to trimming and J lost 10 bases, with 10 bases between them. Germline V CDR1 and CDR2: DFQATT, SNEGSKA (reference sequence). In DNA form, the CDR3 reads TGCAGTGCTAGCTTGTTAGCGGAGCAGTTCTTC. This sequence encodes CSASLLAEQFF.

V and J are TRBV5-1 and TRBJ2-1; D is perhaps TRBD2 (5 bases). V was cut by 1 base and J by 0 bases, with 11 bases left in between. CDR1 is SGHRS and CDR2 is YFSETQ in the germline V gene. CDR3 length: 16 amino acids. Written as DNA, the CDR3 is TGCGCCAGCAGCTTGCGTCAGGCGGGCTCCTACAATGAGCAGTTCTTC. It yields the protein CASSLRQAGSYNEQFF.

The table lists this clone with a count of one. The chain combines TRBV29-1 with TRBJ2-1, with D perhaps TRBD1 or TRBD2 (5 bases each). This CDR3 region has 15 residues. Germline V gene data show CDR1 as SQVTM and CDR2 as ANQGSEA. V was shortened by 4 bases and J by 0 bases, with 13 bases between the two germline ends. The CDR3 is CSVGGYLSSYNEQFF. The DNA for the CDR3 is TGCAGCGTTGGGGGGTATCTCAGCTCCTACAATGAGCAGTTCTTC.

This rearrangement joins TRBV7-2 to TRBJ1-3, with D hard to call. The ends were cut back, 5 bases at V and 4 bases at J, with 6 bases in the middle. Germline CDR1 and CDR2: SGHTA and FQGNSA. The CDR3 has 12 amino acids. This CDR3 reads CASSHGGNTIYF. CDR3 sequence (DNA): TGTGCCAGCAGCCACGGCGGAAACACCATATATTTT.

This clone was seen once. The J gene is TRBJ2-3, the V gene TRBV2, with a tentative D call TRBD1 (5 bases). V lost 8 bases and J 6 bases, leaving 12 bases between the germline ends. Germline values: CDR1 SNHLY, CDR2 FYNNEI. The CDR3 is made up of 12 amino acids. CDR3 in amino acids: CASGKGWDTQYF. CDR3 nucleotides: TGTGCCAGCGGGAAGGGGTGGGATACGCAGTATTTT.

This sequence joins TRBV11-2 and TRBJ1-2; D ambiguous. The CDR3 is made up of 12 amino acids. The V end lost 4 bases, the J end lost 3 bases, and 6 bases lay between the germline ends. Per the germline V gene, CDR1 is SGHAT and CDR2 is FQNNGV. CDR3 DNA: TGTGCCAGCAGCTACCAGGACTATGGCTACACCTTC. It codes for CASSYQDYGYTF.

The J gene is TRBJ2-1, the V gene TRBV6-1; D unclear. The germline CDR1 and CDR2 sequences are MNHNS and SASEGT. The V end was cut by 7 bases, the J end by 8 bases, with 15 bases between. This CDR3 has 13 residues. The CDR3 sequence: CASNKRILDEQFF. The CDR3 DNA sequence: TGTGCCAGCAACAAGCGTATATTGGATGAGCAGTTCTTC.

The chain is built from TRBV6-6 and TRBJ2-1; TRBD2 is a possible D gene (5 bases). CDR3 size: 14 residues. V lost 4 bases to trimming and J lost 4 bases, with 11 bases between them. Germline values: CDR1 MNHNY, CDR2 SVGAGI (reference sequence). The CDR3 coding sequence is TGTGCCAGCAGTTCCCCGGGGTCGTACAATGAGCAGTTCTTC. Translation gives CASSSPGSYNEQFF.

The V and J genes are TRBV7-8 and TRBJ2-1; D gene ambiguous. In germline, CDR1 is SGHVS, CDR2 FQNEAQ. The CDR3 extends over 15 amino acids. V lost 7 bases to trimming and J lost 2 bases, with 15 bases between them. The CDR3 sequence: CASIPWIAPYNEQFF. CDR3 DNA: TGTGCCAGCATCCCCTGGATAGCACCCTACAATGAGCAGTTCTTC. The entire variable domain, with the rest obtained from reference TRBV7-8 and TRBJ2-1, is as follows: GAGVSQSPRYKVAKRGQDVALRCDPISGHVSLFWYQQALGQGPEFLTYFQNEAQLDKSGLPSDRFFAERPEGSVSTLKIQRTQQEDSAVYLCASIPWIAPYNEQFFGPGTRLTVL.

There are a few counts of this clone. The CDR3 DNA reads as TGTGCCAGCAGTGATTCGGGGAGGTACACGGATACGCAGTATTTT. Translation gives CASSDSGRYTDTQYF. The V gene is TRBV2, the J gene TRBJ2-3, with D perhaps TRBD2 (6 bases). Trimming cost V 3 bases and J 6 bases, with 16 bases left between them. Looked up from germline, CDR1 is SNHLY and CDR2 is FYNNEI. The CDR3 runs to 15 residues.

This chain joins TRBV15 and TRBJ2-1; 7 bases are shared with TRBD2. Germline V CDR1 and CDR2: LNHNV, YYDKDF (reference sequence). The CDR3 consists of 14 residues. V gave up 5 bases and J gave up 7 bases; unmatched junction bases: 8. The CDR3 sequence is CATSPRELRNEQFF. The CDR3 DNA reads as TGTGCCACCAGCCCGCGGGAGCTACGGAATGAGCAGTTCTTC. The full variable domain, its missing parts supplied by reference TRBV15 and TRBJ2-1, is DAMVIQNPRYQVTQFGKPVTLSCSQTLNHNVMYWYQQKSSQAPKLLFHYYDKDFNNEADTPDNFQSRRPNTSFCFLDIRSPGLGDTAMYLCATSPRELRNEQFFGPGTRLTVL.

This clone was counted only a few times. This chain links TRBV12-5 with TRBJ2-3; the D is unclear. This CDR3 has 13 residues. V was cut by 1 base and J by 2 bases, with 4 bases left in between. Germline V gene data show CDR1 as LGHNT and CDR2 as FRNRAP. The CDR3 region has the DNA TGTGCTAGTGGTTTGGCCCTCACAGATACGCAGTATTTT. Translating it yields CASGLALTDTQYF.

This chain connects TRBV11-3 to TRBJ1-1; possible D gene TRBD1, 5 bases. Trimming took off 1 base at V and 6 bases at J, with 15 bases between the two ends. The CDR3 totals 15 residues. CDR1 and CDR2 (germline): SGHNT, YENEEA. The CDR3 is CASSLAHQGSAEAFF. In DNA, the CDR3 is TGTGCCAGCAGCTTAGCTCATCAGGGTAGCGCTGAAGCTTTCTTT.